There are a few counts of the clone carrying this TCR beta chain. The CDR3 covers 14 residues. V dropped 1 base and J dropped 9 bases, with 13 bases sitting between them. Individual cDNA molecules were tagged with unique molecular identifiers. MiXCR was run by TCRdb on the 5' RACE reads, yielding one entry per CDR3 protein. The data contain 75,000 or so distinct CDR3 sequences, 13% to 15% of them singletons. This record belongs to a study of early T cells in non-severe SARS-CoV-2 infection. The receptor's source is an adult who was a healthcare worker with PCR-confirmed SARS-CoV-2 infection or an uninfected control (not recorded which). The chain carries TRBV12-3 or TRBV12-4 and TRBJ1-5, with D unclear. The sequenced material came from whole blood. This CDR3 is CASSLVGPRGPQHF. CDR3 DNA sequence: TGTGCCAGCAGTTTAGTAGGGCCCCGCGGGCCCCAGCATTTT.